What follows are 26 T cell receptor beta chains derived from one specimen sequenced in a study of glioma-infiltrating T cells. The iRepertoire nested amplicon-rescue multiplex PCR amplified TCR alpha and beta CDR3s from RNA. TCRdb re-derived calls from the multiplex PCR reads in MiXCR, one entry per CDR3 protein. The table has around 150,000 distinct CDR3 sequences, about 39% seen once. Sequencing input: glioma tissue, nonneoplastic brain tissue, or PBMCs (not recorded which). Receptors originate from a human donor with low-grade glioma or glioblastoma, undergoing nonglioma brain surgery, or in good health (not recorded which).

CDR3 protein: CASSLSIGLGYTF. In nucleotides, the CDR3 is TGTGCCAGCAGTTTATCGATAGGGTTGGGCTACACCTTC. J is TRBJ1-2 and V is TRBV27; D is unresolved. The V end lost 0 bases, the J end lost 8 bases, and 10 bases lay between the germline ends. Germline V gives CDR1 MNHEY, CDR2 SMNVEV (reference sequence). The CDR3 is 13 residues long.

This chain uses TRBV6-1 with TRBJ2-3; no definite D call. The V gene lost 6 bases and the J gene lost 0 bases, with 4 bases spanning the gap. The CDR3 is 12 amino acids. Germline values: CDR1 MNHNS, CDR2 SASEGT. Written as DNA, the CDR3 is TGTGCCAGCAGAACAAGCACAGATACGCAGTATTTT. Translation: CASRTSTDTQYF.

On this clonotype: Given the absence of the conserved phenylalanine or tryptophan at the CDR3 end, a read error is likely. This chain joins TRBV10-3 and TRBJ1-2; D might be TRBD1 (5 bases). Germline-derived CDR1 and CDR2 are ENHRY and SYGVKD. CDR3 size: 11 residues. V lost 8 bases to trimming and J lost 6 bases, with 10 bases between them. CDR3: CAIHGGDGYTL. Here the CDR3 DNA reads TGTGCCATCCATGGGGGGGATGGCTACACCCTC.

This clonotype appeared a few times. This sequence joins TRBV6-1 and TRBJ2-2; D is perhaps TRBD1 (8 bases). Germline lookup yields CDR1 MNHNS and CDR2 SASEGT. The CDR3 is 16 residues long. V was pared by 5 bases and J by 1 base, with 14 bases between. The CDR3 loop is CASSHHRGGNTGELFF. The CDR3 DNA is TGTGCCAGCAGTCACCACAGGGGGGGGAACACCGGGGAGCTGTTTTTT.

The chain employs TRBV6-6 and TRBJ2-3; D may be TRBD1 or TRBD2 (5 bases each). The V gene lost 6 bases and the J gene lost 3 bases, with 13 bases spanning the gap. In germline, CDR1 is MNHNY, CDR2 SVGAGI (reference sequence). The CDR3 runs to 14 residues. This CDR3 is CASSLRDETDTQYF. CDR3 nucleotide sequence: TGTGCCAGCAGCTTAAGGGACGAAACAGATACGCAGTATTTT.

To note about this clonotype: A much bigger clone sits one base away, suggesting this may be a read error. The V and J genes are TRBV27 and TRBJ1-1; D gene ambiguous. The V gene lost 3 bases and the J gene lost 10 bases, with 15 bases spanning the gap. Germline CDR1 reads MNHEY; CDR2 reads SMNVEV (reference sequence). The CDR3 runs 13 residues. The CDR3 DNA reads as TGTGCCAGCAGTTTTGGGCAGTCATATGGAGCTTTCTTT. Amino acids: CASSFGQSYGAFF.

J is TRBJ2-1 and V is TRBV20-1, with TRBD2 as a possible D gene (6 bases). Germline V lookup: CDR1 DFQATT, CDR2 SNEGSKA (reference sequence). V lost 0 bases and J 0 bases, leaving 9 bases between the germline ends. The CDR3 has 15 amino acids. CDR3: CSARDLASSYNEQFF. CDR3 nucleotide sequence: TGCAGTGCTAGAGATCTAGCGAGCTCCTACAATGAGCAGTTCTTC.

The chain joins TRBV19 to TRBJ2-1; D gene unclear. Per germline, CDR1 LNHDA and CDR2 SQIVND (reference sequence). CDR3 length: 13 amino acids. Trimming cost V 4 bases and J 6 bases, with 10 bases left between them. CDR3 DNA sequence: TGTGCCAGTAGTACCCGCAACCTCAATGAGCAGTTCTTC. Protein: CASSTRNLNEQFF. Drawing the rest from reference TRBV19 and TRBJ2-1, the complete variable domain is DGGITQSPKYLFRKEGQNVTLSCEQNLNHDAMYWYRQDPGQGLRLIYYSQIVNDFQKGDIAEGYSVSREKKESFPLTVTSAQKNPTAFYLCASSTRNLNEQFFGPGTRLTVL.

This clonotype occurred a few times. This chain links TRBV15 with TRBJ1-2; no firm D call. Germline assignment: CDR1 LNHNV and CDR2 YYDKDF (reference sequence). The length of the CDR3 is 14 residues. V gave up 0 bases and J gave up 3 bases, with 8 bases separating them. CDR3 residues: CATSRDPYDYGYTF. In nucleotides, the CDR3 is TGTGCCACCAGCAGAGATCCGTACGACTATGGCTACACCTTC.

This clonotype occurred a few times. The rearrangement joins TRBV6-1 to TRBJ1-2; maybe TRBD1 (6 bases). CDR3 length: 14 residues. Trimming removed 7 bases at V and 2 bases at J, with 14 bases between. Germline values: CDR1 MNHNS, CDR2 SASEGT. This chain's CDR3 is CASKRGTTNYGYTF. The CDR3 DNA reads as TGTGCCAGCAAGAGAGGGACAACCAACTATGGCTACACCTTC.

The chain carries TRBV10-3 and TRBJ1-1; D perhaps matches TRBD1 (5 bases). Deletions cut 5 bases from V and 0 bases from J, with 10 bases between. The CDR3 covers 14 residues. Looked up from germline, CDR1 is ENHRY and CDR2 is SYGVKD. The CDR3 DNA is TGTGCCATCAGTCCCGGGACCATGAACACTGAAGCTTTCTTT. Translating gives CAISPGTMNTEAFF.

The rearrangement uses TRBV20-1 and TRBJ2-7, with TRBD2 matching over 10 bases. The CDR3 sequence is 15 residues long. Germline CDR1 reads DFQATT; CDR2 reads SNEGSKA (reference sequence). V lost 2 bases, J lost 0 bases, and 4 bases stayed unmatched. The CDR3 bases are TGCAGTGCTAGAATGACTAGCGGGCTCTCCTACGAGCAGTACTTC. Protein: CSARMTSGLSYEQYF.

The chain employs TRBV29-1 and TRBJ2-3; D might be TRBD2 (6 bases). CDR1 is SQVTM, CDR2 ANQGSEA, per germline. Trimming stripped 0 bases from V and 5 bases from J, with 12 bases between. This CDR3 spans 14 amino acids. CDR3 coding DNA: TGCAGCGTTGAAGAGAAGTATAGCGGAGATACGCAGTATTTT. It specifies CSVEEKYSGDTQYF.

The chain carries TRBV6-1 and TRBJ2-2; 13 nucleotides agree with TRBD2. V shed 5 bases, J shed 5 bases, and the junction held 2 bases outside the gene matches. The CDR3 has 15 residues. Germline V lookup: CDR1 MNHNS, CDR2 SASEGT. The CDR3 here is CASSRTSGRTGELFF. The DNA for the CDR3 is TGTGCCAGCAGTCGGACTAGCGGGAGAACCGGGGAGCTGTTTTTT.

This CDR3 is CASSLAERAFF. CDR3 sequence (DNA): TGTGCCAGCTCCTTAGCAGAACGAGCTTTCTTT. The chain couples TRBV12-3 or TRBV12-4 to TRBJ1-1; unclear D gene. The germline V and J ends were trimmed by 8 bases and 10 bases, with 14 bases remaining between them. CDR3 size: 11 residues.

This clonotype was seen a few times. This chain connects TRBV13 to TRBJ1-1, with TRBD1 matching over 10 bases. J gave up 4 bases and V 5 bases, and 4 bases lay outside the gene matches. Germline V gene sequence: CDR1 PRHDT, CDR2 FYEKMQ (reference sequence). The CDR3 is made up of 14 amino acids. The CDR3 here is CASSIWDRGTEAFF. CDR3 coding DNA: TGTGCCAGCAGCATATGGGACAGGGGCACTGAAGCTTTCTTT.

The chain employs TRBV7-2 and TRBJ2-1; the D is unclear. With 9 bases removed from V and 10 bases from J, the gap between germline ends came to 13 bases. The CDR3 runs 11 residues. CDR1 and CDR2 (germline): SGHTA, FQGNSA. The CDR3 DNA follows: TGTGCCAGACAGAGCCAGCGAGAGCAGTTCTTC. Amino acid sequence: CARQSQREQFF. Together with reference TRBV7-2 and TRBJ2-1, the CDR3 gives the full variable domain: GAGVSQSPSNKVTEKGKDVELRCDPISGHTALYWYRQSLGQGLEFLIYFQGNSAPDKSGLPSDRFSAERTGGSVSTLTIQRTQQEDSAVYLCARQSQREQFFGPGTRLTVL.

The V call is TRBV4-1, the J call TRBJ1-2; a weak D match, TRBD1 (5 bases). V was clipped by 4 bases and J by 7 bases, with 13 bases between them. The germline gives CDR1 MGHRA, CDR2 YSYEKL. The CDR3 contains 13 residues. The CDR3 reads CASSPAGGPGYTF. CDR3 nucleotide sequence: TGCGCCAGCAGCCCTGCGGGGGGTCCTGGCTACACCTTC.

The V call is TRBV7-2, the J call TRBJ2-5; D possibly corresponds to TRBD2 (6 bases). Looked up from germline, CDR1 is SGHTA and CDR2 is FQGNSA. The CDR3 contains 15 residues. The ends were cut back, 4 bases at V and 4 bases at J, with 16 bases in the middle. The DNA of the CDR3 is TGTGCCAGCAGCTCGGATACAGAGGGAGGAGAGACCCAGTACTTC. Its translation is CASSSDTEGGETQYF.

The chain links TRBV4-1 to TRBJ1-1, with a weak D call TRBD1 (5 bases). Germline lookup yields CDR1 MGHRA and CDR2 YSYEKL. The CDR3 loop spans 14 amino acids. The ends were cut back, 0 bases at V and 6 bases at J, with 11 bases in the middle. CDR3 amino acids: CASSQERGWAEAFF. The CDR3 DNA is TGCGCCAGCAGCCAAGAAAGGGGATGGGCTGAAGCTTTCTTT.

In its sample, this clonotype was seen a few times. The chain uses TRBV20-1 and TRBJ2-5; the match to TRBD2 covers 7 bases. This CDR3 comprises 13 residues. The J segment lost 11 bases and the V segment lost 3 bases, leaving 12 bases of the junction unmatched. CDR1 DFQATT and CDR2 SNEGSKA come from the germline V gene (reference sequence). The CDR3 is CSASFSSGPVQYF. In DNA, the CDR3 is TGCAGTGCTAGCTTTTCTAGCGGTCCTGTACAGTACTTC.

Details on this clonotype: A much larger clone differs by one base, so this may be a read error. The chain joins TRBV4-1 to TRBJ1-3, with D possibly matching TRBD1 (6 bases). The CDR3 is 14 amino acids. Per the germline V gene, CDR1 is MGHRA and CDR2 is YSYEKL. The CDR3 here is CTSSQGGVRNTIYF. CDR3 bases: TGCACCAGCAGCCAAGGGGGGGTCCGAAACACCATATATTTT.

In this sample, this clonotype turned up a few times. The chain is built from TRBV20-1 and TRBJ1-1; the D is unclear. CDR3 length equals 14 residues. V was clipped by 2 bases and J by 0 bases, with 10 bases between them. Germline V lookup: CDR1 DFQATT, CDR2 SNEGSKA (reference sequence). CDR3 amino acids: CSARYPGVNTEAFF. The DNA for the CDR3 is TGCAGTGCTAGATATCCGGGAGTGAACACTGAAGCTTTCTTT.

The CDR3 loop is CASSLRPSGRGPDTQYF. The DNA of the CDR3 is TGTGCCAGCAGTCTGAGACCTAGCGGGAGAGGGCCAGATACGCAGTATTTT. The genes are TRBV12-3 or TRBV12-4 and TRBJ2-3; the match to TRBD2 covers 10 bases. J gave up 4 bases and V 5 bases, and 12 bases lay outside the gene matches. CDR3 size: 17 residues.

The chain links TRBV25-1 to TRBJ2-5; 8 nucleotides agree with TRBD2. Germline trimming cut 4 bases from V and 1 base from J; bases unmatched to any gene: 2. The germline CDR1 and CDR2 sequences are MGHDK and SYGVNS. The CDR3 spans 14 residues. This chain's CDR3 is CASSVREGQETQYF. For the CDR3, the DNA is TGTGCCAGCAGTGTACGGGAGGGCCAAGAGACCCAGTACTTC.

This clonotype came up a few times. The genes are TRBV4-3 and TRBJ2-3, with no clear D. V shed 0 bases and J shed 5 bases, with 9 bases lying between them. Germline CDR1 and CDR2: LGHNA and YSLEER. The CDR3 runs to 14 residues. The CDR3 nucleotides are TGCGCCAGCAGCCAAGAGCGGACCCAAGATACGCAGTATTTT. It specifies CASSQERTQDTQYF.